These 21 T cell receptor beta chains were all obtained from the same sample, sequenced in a study of blood T cells in healthy people across ages. PCR was performed a second time for about 7 to 12 cycles using a sample-barcoded 5' primer and a J-beta primer mix. Each CDR3 protein gets one entry after TCRdb re-called the 5' RACE reads with MiXCR. Altogether 800,000 to 1,300,000 distinct CDR3 sequences are present, almost 25% being singletons, with the ten largest covering 0.65% to 0.95%. The same specimen was also included in a second study, on T cells of mothers and their children.

The sample comprised blood. The receptor set was obtained from a girl aged 2 to 10 in good health.

The chain is built from TRBV20-1 and TRBJ2-7; no definite D call. This CDR3 has 16 residues. Trimming left V 5 bases short and J 1 base short, with 21 bases between. CDR1 is DFQATT and CDR2 is SNEGSKA in the germline V gene (reference sequence). CDR3 sequence (DNA): TGCAGTGCTCTTACGGCAGTTAGTTTGGGGTCCTACGAGCAGTACTTC. Translation: CSALTAVSLGSYEQYF.

This clonotype was seen a handful of times. The chain is built from TRBV29-1 and TRBJ2-1; D remains ambiguous. CDR1 is SQVTM, CDR2 ANQGSEA, per germline. V lost 7 bases and J 0 bases, leaving 7 bases between the germline ends. The CDR3 totals 12 residues. The CDR3 is CSARSSYNEQFF. DNA of the CDR3: TGCAGCGCAAGAAGCTCCTACAATGAGCAGTTCTTC.

This clonotype occurred a few times. The gene calls are TRBV18 and TRBJ2-5; D remains unclear. The J call is in doubt because the DNA end fits TRBJ2-1 better. Germline CDR1 KGHSH, CDR2 LQKENI. This CDR3 has 16 residues. For the CDR3, the DNA is TGTGCCAGCTCGCCGGAGCTAGATATTCGGCTGAATGAGCAGTTCTTC. Amino acids: CASSPELDIRLNEQFF.

The chain couples TRBV29-1 to TRBJ2-4; a weak D match, TRBD2 (5 bases). Per germline, CDR1 SQVTM and CDR2 ANQGSEA. CDR3 length: 13 residues. Trimming stripped 6 bases from V and 0 bases from J, with 9 bases between. DNA for the CDR3: TGCAGCGTACTAGTACCAGCCAAAAACATTCAGTACTTC. Translated: CSVLVPAKNIQYF. The variable domain in full, completed from reference TRBV29-1 and TRBJ2-4, reads SAVISQKPSRDICQRGTSLTIQCQVDSQVTMMFWYRQQPGQSLTLIATANQGSEATYESGFVIDKFPISRPNLTFSTLTVSNMSPEDSSIYLCSVLVPAKNIQYFGAGTRLSVL.

The chain carries TRBV20-1 and TRBJ2-5; no definite D call. The tail of the sequence fits TRBJ2-7 better, so the J call may be wrong. The CDR3 contains 14 residues. The germline gives CDR1 DFQATT, CDR2 SNEGSKA (reference sequence). The CDR3 is CSASPVPLRDEQYF. The CDR3 DNA reads as TGCAGTGCTAGTCCAGTCCCGCTGAGAGACGAGCAGTACTTC.

The chain recombines TRBV7-6 with TRBJ2-5, with a tentative D call TRBD1 (6 bases). CDR1 is SGHVS, CDR2 FNYEAQ, per germline. Trimming cost V 5 bases and J 2 bases, with 18 bases left between them. The CDR3 has 16 residues. The CDR3 DNA reads as TGTGCCAGCAGCCCTTGGACAGAGGGGCGACAAGAGACCCAGTACTTC. Its protein product is CASSPWTEGRQETQYF.

This clonotype was counted only a few times. This chain uses TRBV27 with TRBJ2-7; weak D call: TRBD2 (6 bases). CDR3 length: 15 amino acids. V was cut by 5 bases and J by 0 bases, with 14 bases left in between. Germline V lookup: CDR1 MNHEY, CDR2 SMNVEV (reference sequence). The CDR3 DNA sequence: TGTGCCAGCAGTCCGAGGGAGGCCGGCTCCTACGAGCAGTACTTC. Protein sequence: CASSPREAGSYEQYF.

The J gene is TRBJ2-3, the V gene TRBV29-1; D is perhaps TRBD2 (5 bases). Trimming pared 7 bases from V and 1 base from J, leaving 12 bases between. The CDR3 sequence is 13 residues long. Germline loops: CDR1 SQVTM, CDR2 ANQGSEA. The CDR3 DNA reads as TGCAGCGGATCCCCCGGGGGCACAGATACGCAGTATTTT. Protein sequence: CSGSPGGTDTQYF.

The V and J genes are TRBV2 and TRBJ1-1, with a tentative D call TRBD1 (6 bases). Trimming left V 1 base short and J 3 bases short, with 15 bases between. The CDR3 is made up of 16 amino acids. From germline, CDR1 is SNHLY and CDR2 FYNNEI. As DNA, the CDR3 is TGTGCCAGCAGTGAAGGGAGGGGGACTTTCTACACTGAAGCTTTCTTT. Protein: CASSEGRGTFYTEAFF.

The sample holds a few counts of this clonotype. The genes are TRBV20-1 and TRBJ2-3; 10 nucleotides agree with TRBD2. Germline CDR1 and CDR2: DFQATT and SNEGSKA (reference sequence). The CDR3 is 13 residues long. CDR3 amino acids: CSGSGGATDTQYF. The CDR3 DNA sequence: TGCAGCGGGAGCGGGGGGGCAACAGATACGCAGTATTTT.

The CDR3 spells CASSYDGGISNEQFF. Here the CDR3 DNA reads TGTGCCAGCAGTTACGACGGGGGAATTAGCAATGAGCAGTTCTTC. This rearrangement joins TRBV6-2 or TRBV6-3 to TRBJ2-5, with D maybe TRBD2 (6 bases). The J call may be faulty, since TRBJ2-1 better matches the DNA end. The CDR3 has 15 residues. Germline values: CDR1 MNHEY, CDR2 SVGEGT.

J is TRBJ2-5 and V is TRBV4-3; tentatively, D is TRBD1 or TRBD2 (6 bases each). The end of the DNA aligns better with TRBJ2-7, so the J call may be wrong. This CDR3 is 16 amino acids long. Germline V gives CDR1 LGHNA, CDR2 YSLEER. The DNA of the CDR3 is TGCGCCAGCAGCCAAAGTTATACGGGGGCGTACTACGAGCAGTACTTC. Its protein product is CASSQSYTGAYYEQYF.

This clonotype occurred many times. CDR3 amino acids: CASSLQSSNEKLFF. The CDR3 coding sequence is TGTGCCAGCAGTTTACAGAGCTCGAATGAAAAACTGTTTTTT. The V call is TRBV12-3 or TRBV12-4, the J call TRBJ1-4; D uncertain. The CDR3 extends over 14 amino acids. The V end was cut by 2 bases, the J end by 5 bases, with 9 bases between.

V usage is TRBV10-3 and J usage is TRBJ2-1; tentatively, D is TRBD2 (6 bases). The V gene lost 5 bases and the J gene lost 8 bases, with 13 bases spanning the gap. CDR3 size: 13 residues. CDR1 is ENHRY, CDR2 SYGVKD, per germline. CDR3 region: CAISPDGGDEQFF. DNA of the CDR3: TGTGCCATCAGTCCCGATGGAGGGGATGAGCAGTTCTTC.

In its sample, this clonotype was seen once. V gene TRBV29-1 combines with J gene TRBJ2-3; TRBD2 might be the D (6 bases). This CDR3 comprises 13 residues. Trimming took 3 bases from V and 2 from J, leaving 9 bases between them. Germline CDR1 is SQVTM and CDR2 is ANQGSEA. The CDR3: CSVETGVTDTQYF. For the CDR3, the DNA is TGCAGCGTTGAGACGGGGGTCACAGATACGCAGTATTTT.

This clonotype was recorded a few times. The chain combines TRBV20-1 with TRBJ1-2, with a possible D match to TRBD1 (5 bases). This CDR3 is built from 14 residues. Trimming cost V 1 base and J 4 bases, with 13 bases left between them. Germline-derived CDR1 and CDR2 are DFQATT and SNEGSKA (reference sequence). CDR3 amino acids: CSARVLQEGYGYTF. The CDR3 DNA is TGCAGTGCTAGAGTTTTACAGGAAGGCTATGGCTACACCTTC.

As to this clonotype: The germline gene is not matched at one end of the junction; a read error may be the cause. CDR3 DNA: TGCGTCAGCAGCCGACAGCCAAACACTGAAGCTTTCTTT. Translation: CVSSRQPNTEAFF. The gene calls are TRBV4-1 and TRBJ1-1; D perhaps matches TRBD1 (5 bases). The CDR3 contains 13 residues. Germline values: CDR1 MGHRA, CDR2 YSYEKL.

This clonotype was observed a handful of times. CDR3 loop: CASSFDRNPLEQYF. The CDR3 DNA reads as TGTGCCAGCAGTTTTGACAGGAACCCCCTCGAGCAGTACTTC. This sequence joins TRBV27 and TRBJ2-5; perhaps TRBD1 as D (6 bases). The J call may not be correct, given that the DNA end is closer to TRBJ2-7. The germline V gene has CDR1 MNHEY and CDR2 SMNVEV (reference sequence). This CDR3 region has 14 residues.

In this sample, this clonotype turned up many times. The chain joins TRBV6-1 to TRBJ2-5; possibly TRBD1 or TRBD2 for D (5 bases each). The germline gives CDR1 MNHNS, CDR2 SASEGT. V dropped 7 bases and J dropped 3 bases, with 9 bases sitting between them. The length of the CDR3 is 12 residues. CDR3 coding DNA: TGTGCCAGCAACCGAGGGGAAGAGACCCAGTACTTC. Protein sequence: CASNRGEETQYF.

The sample holds a few counts of this clonotype. V usage is TRBV29-1 and J usage is TRBJ2-5, with D uncertain. The J call is doubtful: the DNA matches TRBJ2-7 better. Per germline, CDR1 SQVTM and CDR2 ANQGSEA. The CDR3 runs 12 residues. The CDR3 nucleotides are TGCAGCGTTGGAACGGTGGCTCACGAGCAGTACTTC. This codes for CSVGTVAHEQYF.

This clonotype was detected only a few times. The DNA of the CDR3 is TGTGCCAGCAGCTTAGGTCTTCCGGGAGTTTCAGAAAAACTGTTTTTT. Protein: CASSLGLPGVSEKLFF. The rearrangement uses TRBV7-2 and TRBJ1-4; D ambiguous. CDR3 length: 16 residues. V lost 1 base and J 8 bases, leaving 17 bases between the germline ends. Germline CDR1 is SGHTA and CDR2 is FQGNSA.